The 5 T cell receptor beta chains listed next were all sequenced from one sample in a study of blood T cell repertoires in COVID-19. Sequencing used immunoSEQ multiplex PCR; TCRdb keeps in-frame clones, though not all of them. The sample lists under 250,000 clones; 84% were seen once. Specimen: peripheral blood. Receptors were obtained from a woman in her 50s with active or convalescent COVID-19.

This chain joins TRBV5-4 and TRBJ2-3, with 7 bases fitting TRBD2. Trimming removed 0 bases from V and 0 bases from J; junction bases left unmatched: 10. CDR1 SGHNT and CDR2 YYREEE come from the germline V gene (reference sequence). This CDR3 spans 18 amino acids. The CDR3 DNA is TGTGCCAGCAGCTTGGGCCTCTTTGGGCGGGAGAGCACAGATACGCAGTATTTT. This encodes CASSLGLFGRESTDTQYF.

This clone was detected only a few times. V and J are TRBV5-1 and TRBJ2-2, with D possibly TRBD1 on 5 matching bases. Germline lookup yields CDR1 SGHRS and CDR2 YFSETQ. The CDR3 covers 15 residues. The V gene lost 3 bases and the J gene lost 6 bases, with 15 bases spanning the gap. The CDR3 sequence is CASSWDIRGSGELFF. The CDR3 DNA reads TGCGCCAGCAGCTGGGATATAAGGGGATCCGGGGAGCTGTTTTTT.

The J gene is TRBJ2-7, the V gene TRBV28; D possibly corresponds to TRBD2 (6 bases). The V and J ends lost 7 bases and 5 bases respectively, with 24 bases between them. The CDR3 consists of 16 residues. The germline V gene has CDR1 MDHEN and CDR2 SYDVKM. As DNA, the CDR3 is TGTGCCAGCACCACTGGGGGACTCAACATGGGCAACGAGCAGTACTTC. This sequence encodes CASTTGGLNMGNEQYF.

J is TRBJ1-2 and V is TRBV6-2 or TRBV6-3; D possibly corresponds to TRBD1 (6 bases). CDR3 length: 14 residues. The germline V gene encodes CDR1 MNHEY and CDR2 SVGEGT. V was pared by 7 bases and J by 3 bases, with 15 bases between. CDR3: CASTPTGLYYGYTF. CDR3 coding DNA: TGTGCCAGCACCCCGACAGGTTTATACTATGGCTACACCTTC.

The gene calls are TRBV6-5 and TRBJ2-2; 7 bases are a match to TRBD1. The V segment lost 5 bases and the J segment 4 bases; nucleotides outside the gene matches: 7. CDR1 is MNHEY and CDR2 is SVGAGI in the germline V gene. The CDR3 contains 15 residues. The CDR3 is CASSIGTGVTGELFF. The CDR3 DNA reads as TGTGCCAGCAGTATAGGCACAGGGGTCACCGGGGAGCTGTTTTTT.